This entry is about one T cell receptor beta chain. The data originate from a study of blood T cell repertoires in COVID-19. The overall study: Nucleic acid was either cDNA or gDNA, and it came from T cells, B-cell-depleted T cells, or PBMCs.

V lost 0 bases and J lost 10; bases outside the gene matches: 8. Germline assignment: CDR1 SGHKS and CDR2 YYEKEE (reference sequence). This CDR3 has 15 residues. Authors' analysis steps: Reference gene primer amplification gave estimated nucleated cell counts. TCRdb's table, derived via immunoSEQ multiplex PCR, lists solely in-frame clones and lacks some. The V and J calls and clone size are taken from that table; D and trimming were inferred from the DNA. The sample lists roughly 32,000 clones, roughly 80% occurring once. Sequenced: peripheral blood. This chain uses TRBV5-5 with TRBJ2-5, with 11 nucleotides matching TRBD2. The clonotype was recovered from a human donor in a cohort sampled during active COVID-19. The CDR3 loop is CASSLELAGALDQYF. DNA of the CDR3: TGTGCCAGCAGCTTGGAACTAGCGGGGGCTCTGGACCAGTACTTC. The variable domain in full, with the rest retrieved from reference TRBV5-5 and TRBJ2-5, is DAGVTQSPTHLIKTRGQQVTLRCSPISGHKSVSWYQQVLGQGPQFIFQYYEKEERGRGNFPDRFSARQFPNYSSELNVNALLLGDSALYLCASSLELAGALDQYFGPGTRLLVL.